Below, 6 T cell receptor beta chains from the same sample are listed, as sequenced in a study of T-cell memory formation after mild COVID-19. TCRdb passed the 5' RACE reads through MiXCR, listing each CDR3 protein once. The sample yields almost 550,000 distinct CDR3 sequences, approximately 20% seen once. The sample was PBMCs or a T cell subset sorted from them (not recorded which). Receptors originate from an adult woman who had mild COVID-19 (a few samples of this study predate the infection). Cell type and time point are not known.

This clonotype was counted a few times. The CDR3 loop reads CASSLDPGYSYEQYF. CDR3 bases: TGCGCCAGCAGCTTGGATCCAGGGTATAGCTACGAGCAGTACTTC. The V call is TRBV5-1, the J call TRBJ2-7; TRBD1 might be the D (5 bases). CDR1 is SGHRS, CDR2 YFSETQ, per germline. V shed 0 bases and J shed 3 bases, with 13 bases lying between them. The CDR3 is made up of 15 amino acids.

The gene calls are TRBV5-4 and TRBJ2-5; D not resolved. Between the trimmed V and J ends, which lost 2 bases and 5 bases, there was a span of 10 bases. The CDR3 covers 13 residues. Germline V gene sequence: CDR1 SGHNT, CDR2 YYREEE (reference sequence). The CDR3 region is CASSFDSWETQYF. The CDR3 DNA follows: TGTGCCAGCAGCTTTGATTCCTGGGAGACCCAGTACTTC.

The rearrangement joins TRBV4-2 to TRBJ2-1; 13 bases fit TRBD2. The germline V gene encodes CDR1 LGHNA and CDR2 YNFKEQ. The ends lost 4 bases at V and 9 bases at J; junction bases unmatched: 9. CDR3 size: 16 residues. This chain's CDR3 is CASSPSGTSGILEQFF. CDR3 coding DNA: TGTGCCAGCAGCCCATCCGGGACTAGCGGGATCCTTGAGCAGTTCTTC.

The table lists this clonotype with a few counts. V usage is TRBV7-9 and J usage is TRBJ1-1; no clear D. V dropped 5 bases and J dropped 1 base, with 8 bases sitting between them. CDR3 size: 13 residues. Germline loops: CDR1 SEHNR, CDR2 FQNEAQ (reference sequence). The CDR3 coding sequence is TGTGCCAGCAGCCAAATAGAGAACACTGAAGCTTTCTTT. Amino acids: CASSQIENTEAFF.

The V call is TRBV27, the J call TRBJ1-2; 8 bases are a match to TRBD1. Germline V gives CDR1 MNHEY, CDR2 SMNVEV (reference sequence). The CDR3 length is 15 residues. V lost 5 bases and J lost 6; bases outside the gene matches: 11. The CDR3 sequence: CASSPPGQVFDGYTF. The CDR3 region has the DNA TGTGCCAGCAGTCCCCCGGGACAGGTGTTTGATGGCTACACCTTC.

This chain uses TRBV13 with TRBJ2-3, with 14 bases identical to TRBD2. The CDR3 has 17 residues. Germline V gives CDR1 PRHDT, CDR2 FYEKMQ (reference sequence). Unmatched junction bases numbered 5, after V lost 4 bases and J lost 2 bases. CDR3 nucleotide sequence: TGTGCCAGCAGCTCCCGACTAGCGGGGGGGGACACAGATACGCAGTATTTT. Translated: CASSSRLAGGDTDTQYF.